Following are 29 T cell receptor beta chains from one sample sequenced in a study of CD8 T cells in ankylosing spondylitis. One entry per CDR3 protein, called by TCRdb with MiXCR from the 5' RACE reads. The table records some 840,000 distinct CDR3 sequences, 10% to 15% of them present only once. Study-level points and caveats: Characteristic of ankylosing spondylitis blood, it appeared, was a TCR beta motif comprising about eight highly homologous variants.

Their cognate antigens are unknown. The sequenced sample consisted of blood, either unsorted or a sorted T cell fraction (not recorded which). These receptors all come from a male donor with ankylosing spondylitis.

There are a few counts of this clonotype. The genes are TRBV5-4 and TRBJ1-1; 9 bases align to TRBD1. J was trimmed by 6 bases and V by 0 bases; bases with no gene match: 6. Germline V CDR1 and CDR2: SGHNT, YYREEE (reference sequence). The length of the CDR3 is 15 residues. This CDR3 is CASSLGDREGPEAFF. Here the CDR3 DNA reads TGTGCCAGCAGCTTGGGGGACAGGGAGGGGCCTGAAGCTTTCTTT.

The DNA for the CDR3 is TGCGCCAGCAGCTTAGGCACCCAGGAGACAGATACGCAGTATTTT. Protein: CASSLGTQETDTQYF. The rearrangement joins TRBV5-1 to TRBJ2-3; D remains unclear. Germline CDR1 SGHRS, CDR2 YFSETQ. The V and J ends lost 2 bases and 3 bases respectively, with 13 bases between them. The length of the CDR3 is 15 residues.

This clonotype was counted ten times or more. The V call is TRBV5-1, the J call TRBJ2-1; 7 nucleotides match TRBD1. CDR3 length: 13 amino acids. V lost 2 bases to trimming and J lost 9 bases; unmatched junction nucleotides: 5. Germline CDR1 and CDR2: SGHRS and YFSETQ. The CDR3 reads CASSFDREREQFF. The CDR3 DNA is TGCGCCAGCAGCTTTGACAGGGAACGTGAGCAGTTCTTC. Filled out from reference TRBV5-1 and TRBJ2-1, the complete variable domain reads KAGVTQTPRYLIKTRGQQVTLSCSPISGHRSVSWYQQTPGQGLQFLFEYFSETQRNKGNFPGRFSGRQFSNSRSEMNVSTLELGDSALYLCASSFDREREQFFGPGTRLTVL.

This clonotype was detected many times. This chain links TRBV29-1 with TRBJ2-7, with TRBD2 matching over 8 bases. The CDR3 extends over 14 amino acids. V trimming: 5 bases; J trimming: 2 bases; junction bases outside the gene matches: 8. Germline CDR1 is SQVTM and CDR2 is ANQGSEA. This CDR3 is CSVHVGGGTYEQYF. The DNA for the CDR3 is TGCAGCGTTCACGTCGGGGGGGGAACCTACGAGCAGTACTTC.

The rearrangement joins TRBV4-2 to TRBJ2-3, with D perhaps given as TRBD1 or TRBD2 (6 bases each). With 1 base removed from V and 8 bases from J, the gap between germline ends came to 13 bases. CDR1 LGHNA and CDR2 YNFKEQ come from the germline V gene. There are 14 residues in the CDR3. Here the CDR3 DNA reads TGTGCCAGCAGCCAAGGCGTACAGGGAGGTACGCAGTATTTT. Translating it yields CASSQGVQGGTQYF.

The chain joins TRBV3-1 to TRBJ1-6, with 8 bases fitting TRBD1. The CDR3 covers 14 residues. In germline, CDR1 is LGHDT, CDR2 YNNKEL (reference sequence). V lost 6 bases and J lost 8; bases outside the gene matches: 6. The CDR3 region is CASSPAGGDSPLHF. The CDR3 region has the DNA TGTGCCAGCAGTCCCGCAGGGGGCGATTCACCCCTCCACTTT.

This clonotype occurred many times. This chain's CDR3 is CASSLDLAGIQYF. CDR3 sequence (DNA): TGTGCCAGCAGCTTAGATCTAGCGGGGATTCAGTACTTC. The chain couples TRBV7-8 to TRBJ2-7; 9 bases are a match to TRBD2. After removal of 1 base from V and 10 bases from J, the junction contained 5 bases not matched to a gene. CDR3 length equals 13 residues. Germline V CDR1 and CDR2: SGHVS, FQNEAQ.

This sequence joins TRBV28 and TRBJ2-7; 7 bases match TRBD1. Trimming at V came to 7 bases and at J to 5 bases, leaving 5 bases not matched to a gene. The CDR3 consists of 12 residues. Germline assignment: CDR1 MDHEN and CDR2 SYDVKM. The CDR3 protein is CASKGDSNEQYF. CDR3 sequence (DNA): TGTGCCAGCAAAGGGGACAGTAACGAGCAGTACTTC.

V and J are TRBV7-3 and TRBJ2-7; possible D gene TRBD1, 6 bases. V was shortened by 4 bases and J by 3 bases, with 16 bases between the two germline ends. Germline values: CDR1 SGHTA, CDR2 FQGTGA. The CDR3 has 15 residues. The CDR3 DNA reads as TGTGCCAGCAGCTCAACGGGACACCTGGGCTACGAGCAGTACTTC. Its protein product is CASSSTGHLGYEQYF. The whole variable domain, filled in from reference TRBV7-3 and TRBJ2-7, reads GAGVSQTPSNKVTEKGKYVELRCDPISGHTALYWYRQSLGQGPEFLIYFQGTGAADDSGLPNDRFFAVRPEGSVSTLKIQRTERGDSAVYLCASSSTGHLGYEQYFGPGTRLTVT.

The chain carries TRBV28 and TRBJ1-1; D is unclear. Trimming removed 7 bases from V and 1 base from J, with 7 bases in between. CDR3 size: 12 residues. Looked up from germline, CDR1 is MDHEN and CDR2 is SYDVKM. The CDR3 here is CASTKGNTEAFF. The CDR3 nucleotides are TGTGCCAGCACGAAGGGGAACACTGAAGCTTTCTTT.

This clonotype came up many times. V gene TRBV20-1 combines with J gene TRBJ2-7; TRBD2 matches 13 bases. Germline V lookup: CDR1 DFQATT, CDR2 SNEGSKA (reference sequence). The trim removed 3 bases at V and 6 bases at J, leaving 5 bases unmatched. This CDR3 contains 14 residues. This chain's CDR3 is CSASRTSGSVEQYF. CDR3 sequence (DNA): TGCAGTGCTAGTAGGACTAGCGGGAGTGTCGAGCAGTACTTC.

The table lists this clonotype with many counts. The chain is built from TRBV5-5 and TRBJ1-2; a weak D match, TRBD1 (6 bases). Trimming left V 2 bases short and J 3 bases short, with 11 bases between. From germline, CDR1 is SGHKS and CDR2 YYEKEE (reference sequence). The CDR3 length is 14 residues. CDR3 sequence: CASSFRGSDYGYTF. Here the CDR3 DNA reads TGTGCCAGCAGCTTCAGGGGTTCCGACTATGGCTACACCTTC.

V gene TRBV29-1 combines with J gene TRBJ2-7; the D gene is possibly TRBD1 (5 bases). The CDR3 length is 14 residues. V lost 4 bases and J lost 9, with 22 bases in between. Germline CDR1 SQVTM, CDR2 ANQGSEA. CDR3 protein: CSVGFGHGKDGQYF. The CDR3 DNA is TGCAGCGTTGGTTTTGGACACGGAAAGGACGGGCAGTACTTC.

The V gene is TRBV5-1, the J gene TRBJ2-3; D is possibly TRBD1 or TRBD2 (5 bases each). The V and J ends lost 3 bases and 2 bases respectively, with 13 bases between them. CDR3 length: 15 residues. Per the germline V gene, CDR1 is SGHRS and CDR2 is YFSETQ. DNA for the CDR3: TGCGCCAGCAGCTGGGGGACCCCAAACACAGATACGCAGTATTTT. As protein: CASSWGTPNTDTQYF.

This clonotype was observed a handful of times. V is TRBV20-1 and J is TRBJ2-3, with 8 bases lining up with TRBD1. The ends lost 3 bases at V and 1 base at J; junction bases unmatched: 6. The length of the CDR3 is 15 residues. Germline V lookup: CDR1 DFQATT, CDR2 SNEGSKA (reference sequence). CDR3 sequence: CSASDRGRGTDTQYF. The CDR3, as DNA: TGCAGTGCTAGCGACAGGGGAAGGGGCACAGATACGCAGTATTTT.

This clonotype was found a few times. The gene calls are TRBV20-1 and TRBJ1-2, with 8 bases matching TRBD1. The CDR3 has 15 amino acids. In germline, CDR1 is DFQATT, CDR2 SNEGSKA (reference sequence). V gave up 2 bases and J gave up 4 bases; unmatched junction bases: 9. CDR3 region: CSARLAGGIGYGYTF. CDR3 nucleotide sequence: TGCAGTGCTAGATTAGCAGGGGGCATCGGCTATGGCTACACCTTC.

J is TRBJ2-1 and V is TRBV20-1; tentatively, D is TRBD2 (5 bases). Germline loops: CDR1 DFQATT, CDR2 SNEGSKA (reference sequence). This CDR3 spans 12 amino acids. V was shortened by 6 bases and J by 4 bases, with 10 bases between the two germline ends. The CDR3 DNA reads TGCAGTGCGGGAGACTATTACAATGAGCAGTTCTTC. This translates into CSAGDYYNEQFF.

In regard to this clonotype: A much larger clone sits a single nucleotide away, making a read error possible. This sequence joins TRBV6-5 and TRBJ1-5; D unresolved. CDR1 and CDR2 from the germline V gene are MNHEY and SVGAGI. The CDR3 extends over 14 amino acids. Trimming removed 2 bases at V and 1 base at J, with 6 bases between. In DNA, the CDR3 is TGTGCCAGCAGTTACAGGGAAAGCAATCAGCCCCAGCATTTT. It codes for CASSYRESNQPQHF.

The CDR3 is CASSQLTGGGYGYTF. CDR3 sequence (DNA): TGTGCCAGCAGCCAGTTGACAGGGGGGGGCTATGGCTACACCTTC. V is TRBV4-2 and J is TRBJ1-2; 9 bases agree with TRBD1. The CDR3 contains 15 residues. Losses at the gene ends were 3 bases for V and 4 bases for J; bases not matched to a gene: 6. The germline gives CDR1 LGHNA, CDR2 YNFKEQ.

The J gene is TRBJ2-1, the V gene TRBV12-3 or TRBV12-4, with a weak D call TRBD2 (5 bases). V was clipped by 3 bases and J by 0 bases, with 12 bases between them. The CDR3 covers 16 residues. The CDR3 protein is CASSFRTSGSYNEQFF. CDR3 coding DNA: TGTGCCAGCAGTTTCAGGACTTCTGGCTCCTACAATGAGCAGTTCTTC.

The chain uses TRBV24-1 and TRBJ1-5; D ambiguous. V was clipped by 6 bases and J by 6 bases, with 11 bases between them. The CDR3 covers 13 residues. Germline V CDR1 and CDR2: KGHDR, SFDVKD. CDR3 in amino acids: CATSPSRGQPQHF. As DNA, the CDR3 is TGTGCCACCAGTCCATCCCGGGGTCAGCCCCAGCATTTT.

This clonotype was observed a handful of times. The V and J genes are TRBV7-8 and TRBJ2-3; D remains ambiguous. Germline assignment: CDR1 SGHVS and CDR2 FQNEAQ. CDR3 length: 12 amino acids. V shed 0 bases and J shed 14 bases, with 12 bases lying between them. Here the CDR3 DNA reads TGTGCCAGCAGCTTAGCGCTAGTAACAATGTATTTT. Protein sequence: CASSLALVTMYF.

The chain joins TRBV5-6 to TRBJ2-1; D uncertain. There are 12 residues in the CDR3. Looked up from germline, CDR1 is SGHDT and CDR2 is YYEEEE. V was trimmed by 4 bases and J by 9 bases, leaving 11 bases between them. Here the CDR3 DNA reads TGTGCCAGCAGCCGCGGTAGGGCTGAGCAGTTCTTC. Its protein product is CASSRGRAEQFF.

Remarks on this clonotype: Being one base from a much bigger clone, this may be a read error. This chain connects TRBV20-1 to TRBJ2-1, with 9 positions matching TRBD2. Germline assignment: CDR1 DFQATT and CDR2 SNEGSKA (reference sequence). The CDR3 length is 15 residues. The CDR3 DNA is TGCTGTGCTAGACCGACTAGCGGACTATACAATGAGCAGTTCTTC. Protein: CCARPTSGLYNEQFF.

This clonotype was observed a handful of times. The gene calls are TRBV12-3 or TRBV12-4 and TRBJ2-2; possibly TRBD1 or TRBD2 for D (6 bases each). Trimming left V 8 bases short and J 4 bases short, with 20 bases between. The CDR3 is 16 residues long. Written as DNA, the CDR3 is TGTGCCAGCTCGAGGAGGGGGGAAAAGCTCACCGGGGAGCTGTTTTTT. Its protein is CASSRRGEKLTGELFF.

The chain couples TRBV6-5 to TRBJ1-1; D is possibly TRBD1 (5 bases). V gave up 3 bases and J gave up 9 bases, with 11 bases separating them. The CDR3 has 12 amino acids. CDR1 and CDR2 (germline): MNHEY, SVGAGI. CDR3 bases: TGTGCCAGCAGTTATACCCAGGGACAAGCTTTCTTT. Translated: CASSYTQGQAFF.

The chain is built from TRBV6-2 or TRBV6-3 and TRBJ1-5; no definite D call. Trimming removed 0 bases at V and 11 bases at J, with 14 bases between. CDR3 length: 14 residues. CDR1 and CDR2 (germline): MNHEY, SVGEGT. As DNA, the CDR3 is TGTGCCAGCAGTTACTCAGTGTCGGCTGGGACCCAGCATTTT. The encoded protein is CASSYSVSAGTQHF.

This clonotype was found many times. J is TRBJ2-1 and V is TRBV5-4; D gene uncertain. The CDR3 is 14 amino acids. Germline V gene lookup returns CDR1 SGHNT and CDR2 YYREEE (reference sequence). V lost 4 bases and J lost 5, with 13 bases in between. This CDR3 reads CASSHLPDDNEQFF. In DNA form, the CDR3 reads TGTGCCAGCAGCCATCTACCAGACGACAATGAGCAGTTCTTC.

This clonotype was recorded at least ten times. The genes are TRBV29-1 and TRBJ1-1; 7 bases match TRBD1. Per germline, CDR1 SQVTM and CDR2 ANQGSEA. V trimming: 3 bases; J trimming: 6 bases; junction bases outside the gene matches: 4. The CDR3 is 12 residues long. The chain's CDR3 is CSVDDRDSEAFF. For the CDR3, the DNA is TGCAGCGTTGATGACAGGGACTCTGAAGCTTTCTTT. The full variable domain, its missing parts supplied by reference TRBV29-1 and TRBJ1-1, is SAVISQKPSRDICQRGTSLTIQCQVDSQVTMMFWYRQQPGQSLTLIATANQGSEATYESGFVIDKFPISRPNLTFSTLTVSNMSPEDSSIYLCSVDDRDSEAFFGQGTRLTVV.